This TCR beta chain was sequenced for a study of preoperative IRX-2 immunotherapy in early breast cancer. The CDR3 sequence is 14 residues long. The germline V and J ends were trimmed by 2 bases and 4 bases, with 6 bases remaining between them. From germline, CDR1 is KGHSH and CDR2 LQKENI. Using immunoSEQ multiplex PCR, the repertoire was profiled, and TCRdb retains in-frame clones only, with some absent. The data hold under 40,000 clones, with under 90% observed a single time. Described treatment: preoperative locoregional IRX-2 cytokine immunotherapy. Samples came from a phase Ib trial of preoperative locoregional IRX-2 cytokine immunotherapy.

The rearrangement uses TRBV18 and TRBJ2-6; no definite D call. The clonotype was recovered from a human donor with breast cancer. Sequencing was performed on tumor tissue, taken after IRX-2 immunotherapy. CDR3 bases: TGTGCCAGCTCACCAGATCCCGGGGCCAACGTCCTGACTTTC. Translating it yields CASSPDPGANVLTF.